Listed below are T cell receptor beta chains from one sample, sequenced in a study of blood T cell repertoires in COVID-19. Profiled with immunoSEQ multiplex PCR; TCRdb holds only in-frame clones, not every one. The table records 200,000 to 300,000 clones, 70% to 90% of them present only once. The sample was peripheral blood. These receptors were obtained from a woman in her forties or fifties with acute or convalescent COVID-19. The CDR3 runs from the conserved cysteine through the conserved F or W. A D gene is named only where the DNA matches it firmly. Clone size appears in some rows only: once, few, many, or a class for an expanded clone.

size | J | D | V | length | CDR3 | DNA
- | TRBJ2-3 | TRBD2 | TRBV5-1 | 16 | CASSSSTSVGTDTQYF | TGCGCCAGCAGCTCCTCTACTAGCGTTGGAACAGATACGCAGTATTTT
- | TRBJ2-7 | - | TRBV7-3 | 14 | CASSLNPSTHEQYF | TGTGCCAGCAGCTTAAATCCTAGCACCCACGAGCAGTACTTC
- | TRBJ2-2 | - | TRBV25-1 | 14 | CASSDGVGSAELFF | TGTGCCAGCAGTGACGGGGTAGGGTCAGCGGAGCTGTTTTTT
- | TRBJ1-3 | - | TRBV30 | 16 | CAWTRKDYSSGNTIYF | TGTGCCTGGACCAGAAAGGACTACTCCTCTGGAAACACCATATATTTT
- | TRBJ2-5 | TRBD2 | TRBV7-3 | 15 | CASSLNGRGKETQYF | TGTGCCAGCAGCTTAAACGGGAGGGGGAAAGAGACCCAGTACTTC
- | TRBJ2-7 | - | TRBV13 | 15 | CASSPGPTRNYEQYF | TGTGCCAGCAGCCCGGGTCCGACCCGAAACTACGAGCAGTACTTC
- | TRBJ1-1 | - | TRBV5-1 | 12 | CASGKAATEAFF | TGCGCCAGCGGCAAAGCGGCCACTGAAGCTTTCTTT
- | TRBJ1-5 | - | TRBV7-8 | 14 | CASSFAGGEQPQHF | TGTGCCAGCAGCTTCGCCGGAGGGGAACAGCCCCAGCATTTT
- | TRBJ2-4 | - | TRBV6-5 | 14 | CATLGGVAKNIQYF | TGTGCCACCTTGGGCGGGGTAGCCAAAAACATTCAGTACTTC
few | TRBJ2-4 | - | TRBV27 | 14 | CASSLPGRGNIQYF | TGTGCCAGCAGTTTGCCAGGGCGGGGAAACATTCAGTACTTC
- | TRBJ1-4 | - | TRBV29-1 | 12 | CSVDTENEKLFF | TGCAGCGTTGATACGGAGAATGAAAAACTGTTTTTT
- | TRBJ1-6 | - | TRBV27 | 15 | CASSLLPGEGSPLHF | TGTGCCAGCAGTTTATTACCGGGGGAAGGTTCACCCCTCCACTTT
- | TRBJ1-5 | - | TRBV28 | 14 | CASSFPYSNQPQHF | TGTGCCAGCAGTTTCCCCTATAGCAATCAGCCCCAGCATTTT
- | TRBJ2-5 | - | TRBV28 | 12 | CASRGTTETQYF | TGTGCCAGCAGGGGGACAACAGAGACCCAGTACTTC
- | TRBJ2-3 | TRBD2 | TRBV2 | 13 | CAGTSGRTDTQYF | TGTGCCGGTACTAGCGGGAGAACAGATACGCAGTATTTT
- | TRBJ1-5 | TRBD1 | TRBV28 | 16 | CASSLVGQVVGQPQHF | TGTGCCAGCAGTTTAGTTGGACAGGTGGTAGGTCAGCCCCAGCATTTT
- | TRBJ2-7 | - | TRBV30 | 13 | CAWAQGFSYEQYF | TGTGCCTGGGCACAGGGATTCTCCTACGAGCAGTACTTC
- | TRBJ2-1 | TRBD2 | TRBV9 | 15 | CASSVSGGSYNEQFF | TGTGCCAGCAGCGTTAGCGGGGGCTCCTACAATGAGCAGTTCTTC
- | TRBJ1-3 | - | TRBV9 | 14 | CASSEQVSGNTIYF | TGTGCCAGCAGCGAGCAGGTCTCTGGAAACACCATATATTTT
- | TRBJ2-1 | - | TRBV25-1 | 14 | CASSDRVVDNEQFF | TGTGCCAGCAGTGACAGGGTAGTCGACAATGAGCAGTTCTTC
- | TRBJ1-4 | - | TRBV6-2/TRBV6-3 | 18 | CASSYSRMRTGSNEKLFF | TGTGCCAGCAGTTACTCGAGAATGCGGACGGGATCTAATGAAAAACTGTTTTTT
- | TRBJ1-2 | TRBD1 | TRBV28 | 16 | CASSLGGQDSDYGYTF | TGTGCCAGCAGTTTAGGCGGACAGGACTCTGACTATGGCTACACCTTC